This TCR beta chain was identified during a study of cytotoxic CD8 clonotypes in ibrutinib-treated CLL. TCRdb keeps only in-frame clones here, not all; method: immunoSEQ multiplex PCR. This table holds fewer than 400,000 clones, over 55% found once. With V trimmed by 0 bases and J by 7 bases, 7 bases remained unmatched. CDR3 size: 16 residues. Germline values: CDR1 MGHDK, CDR2 SYGVNS. The chain has TRBV25-1 and TRBJ1-4; 8 positions agree with TRBD1. This clonotype originated in a human donor with chronic lymphocytic leukemia. The specimen was PBMCs, collected after 36 months of ibrutinib treatment. For the CDR3, the DNA is TGTGCCAGCAGTGAATACCGGACAGGGCGGGCTGAAAAACTGTTTTTT. Residues: CASSEYRTGRAEKLFF.